Presented here are 16 T cell receptor beta chains from one specimen sequenced in a study of T cell responses to AZD1222 COVID-19 vaccine. Data came from immunoSEQ multiplex PCR; TCRdb stores just in-frame clones and leaves some out. The sample holds around 130,000 clones; 80% to 90% are singletons and the top ten take approximately 8.8%. The sample here was peripheral blood, taken on day 0 of AZD1222 vaccination. Receptor source: an adult in good health.

A single count supports this clone. This sequence joins TRBV5-1 and TRBJ1-6, with a weak D call TRBD1 (5 bases). V was trimmed by 5 bases and J by 13 bases, leaving 16 bases between them. The CDR3 sequence is 13 residues long. The germline V gene has CDR1 SGHRS and CDR2 YFSETQ. The DNA for the CDR3 is TGCGCCAGCAGTGGGGACGTTTTTTCCCCCCTCCACTTT. Residues: CASSGDVFSPLHF.

This clone was recorded once. J is TRBJ2-1 and V is TRBV2; no clear D. Trimming cost V 3 bases and J 5 bases, with 14 bases left between them. The V gene's germline CDR1 is SNHLY and CDR2 FYNNEI. This CDR3 contains 15 residues. This CDR3 reads CASSDRTLLNNEQFF. The CDR3 DNA follows: TGTGCCAGCAGTGATCGGACGTTATTAAACAATGAGCAGTTCTTC. Looking up the rest from reference TRBV2 and TRBJ2-1 gives the full variable domain: EPEVTQTPSHQVTQMGQEVILRCVPISNHLYFYWYRQILGQKVEFLVSFYNNEISEKSEIFDDQFSVERPDGSNFTLKIRSTKLEDSAMYFCASSDRTLLNNEQFFGPGTRLTVL.

The chain has TRBV7-2 and TRBJ1-1, with TRBD1 matching over 8 bases. V trimming: 6 bases; J trimming: 1 base; junction bases outside the gene matches: 7. CDR1 and CDR2 (germline): SGHTA, FQGNSA. CDR3 length: 15 amino acids. Here the CDR3 DNA reads TGTGCCAGCAGTCCTAACAGGGGGTGGAACACTGAAGCTTTCTTT. Translation gives CASSPNRGWNTEAFF.

CDR3 amino acids: CASMGTAMNTEAFF. The CDR3 DNA sequence: TGTGCCAGCATGGGGACAGCTATGAACACTGAAGCTTTCTTT. V is TRBV2 and J is TRBJ1-1, with TRBD1 matching over 7 bases. The length of the CDR3 is 14 residues. Germline trimming cut 7 bases from V and 0 bases from J; bases unmatched to any gene: 5. CDR1 SNHLY and CDR2 FYNNEI come from the germline V gene.

The J gene is TRBJ1-3, the V gene TRBV3-1 (or the pseudogene TRBV3-2), with D possibly TRBD1 on 6 matching bases. The V end lost 1 base, the J end lost 4 bases, and 8 bases lay between the germline ends. This CDR3 spans 14 amino acids. Germline V gene sequence: CDR1 LGHDT, CDR2 YNNKEL (reference sequence). The CDR3 DNA is TGTGCCAGCAGCCAAGGGGGGGCAGGAAACACCATATATTTT. Translation gives CASSQGGAGNTIYF.

This rearrangement joins TRBV18 to TRBJ1-2; D is uncertain. V dropped 3 bases and J dropped 3 bases, with 8 bases sitting between them. The CDR3 runs 13 residues. CDR1 KGHSH and CDR2 LQKENI come from the germline V gene. CDR3 coding DNA: TGTGCCAGCTCACCGGCGCAGGACTATGGCTACACCTTC. Protein: CASSPAQDYGYTF. Variable domain in full (rest from reference TRBV18 and TRBJ1-2): NAGVMQNPRHLVRRRGQEARLRCSPMKGHSHVYWYRQLPEEGLKFMVYLQKENIIDESGMPKERFSAEFPKEGPSILRIQQVVRGDSAAYFCASSPAQDYGYTFGSGTRLTVV.

The chain is built from TRBV6-4 and TRBJ1-5, with unresolved D. The CDR3 is 15 residues long. Per germline, CDR1 MRHNA and CDR2 SNTAGT. V gave up 2 bases and J gave up 9 bases, with 17 bases separating them. The CDR3 DNA is TGTGCCAGCAGTGACCCGCATTCGTGGGAGAGGCCCCAGCATTTT. Residues: CASSDPHSWERPQHF.

For the CDR3, the DNA is TGTGCCAGCAGCGTAACCATGGGGACTAGCCGGGAGACCCAGTACTTC. Its protein is CASSVTMGTSRETQYF. The V and J genes are TRBV9 and TRBJ2-5, with 9 bases aligning to TRBD2. The CDR3 sequence is 16 residues long. The germline V gene encodes CDR1 SGDLS and CDR2 YYNGEE. The J segment lost 5 bases and the V segment lost 1 base, leaving 9 bases of the junction unmatched.

This clone was counted once. The chain recombines TRBV19 with TRBJ1-1; TRBD1 matches 7 bases. The trim removed 7 bases at V and 1 base at J, leaving 9 bases unmatched. CDR1 and CDR2 from the germline V gene are LNHDA and SQIVND (reference sequence). The CDR3 extends over 15 amino acids. Written as DNA, the CDR3 is TGTGCCAGTAAGGCAGCAGGGGGGAAGAACACTGAAGCTTTCTTT. Protein: CASKAAGGKNTEAFF.

The chain couples TRBV5-4 to TRBJ2-7; D might be TRBD1 (6 bases). The V and J ends lost 4 bases and 1 base respectively, with 15 bases between them. The CDR3 covers 15 residues. Germline loops: CDR1 SGHNT, CDR2 YYREEE (reference sequence). For the CDR3, the DNA is TGTGCCAGCAGCCATCCGGGACAATCATCCTACGAGCAGTACTTC. Its protein product is CASSHPGQSSYEQYF.

The chain has TRBV11-2 and TRBJ1-5; D gene uncertain. Germline values: CDR1 SGHAT, CDR2 FQNNGV. Deletions cut 0 bases from V and 5 bases from J, with 11 bases between. This CDR3 is 15 amino acids long. CDR3 in DNA: TGTGCCAGCAGCTTAGATAGGCCGTCGGATCAGCCCCAGCATTTT. Encoded protein: CASSLDRPSDQPQHF.

CDR3 amino acids: CASSSRRTSAYGETQYF. CDR3 in DNA: TGTGCCAGCAGTTCCAGGCGGACTAGCGCGTATGGAGAGACCCAGTACTTC. This chain connects TRBV6-2 or TRBV6-3 to TRBJ2-5, with TRBD2 matching over 9 bases. Germline V CDR1 and CDR2: MNHEY, SVGEGT. The CDR3 length is 17 residues. Trimming removed 4 bases from V and 4 bases from J; junction bases left unmatched: 13.

V usage is TRBV27 and J usage is TRBJ1-5, with 9 bases matching TRBD1. The CDR3 loop spans 15 amino acids. Germline-derived CDR1 and CDR2 are MNHEY and SMNVEV (reference sequence). V shed 6 bases, J shed 7 bases, and the junction held 10 bases outside the gene matches. CDR3 nucleotides: TGTGCCAGCAGCCGTACCGGGACAGGGTTCCAGCCCCAGCATTTT. It yields the protein CASSRTGTGFQPQHF.

The chain employs TRBV10-3 and TRBJ2-7, with D perhaps being TRBD1 or TRBD2 (6 bases each). The ends were cut back, 2 bases at V and 7 bases at J, with 12 bases in the middle. Germline V gene data show CDR1 as ENHRY and CDR2 as SYGVKD. The CDR3 extends over 13 amino acids. DNA for the CDR3: TGTGCCATCAGTGAGGACAGGCGGGGAGAGCAGTACTTC. Amino acids: CAISEDRRGEQYF.

This chain uses TRBV5-6 with TRBJ2-1; 9 bases are shared with TRBD2. The CDR3 sequence is 15 residues long. Germline-derived CDR1 and CDR2 are SGHDT and YYEEEE. The V segment lost 0 bases and the J segment 7 bases; nucleotides outside the gene matches: 5. The CDR3 protein is CASSLALAGANEQFF. In nucleotides, the CDR3 is TGTGCCAGCAGCTTGGCATTAGCGGGAGCTAATGAGCAGTTCTTC.

The rearrangement links TRBV7-2 to TRBJ1-2; a weak D match, TRBD1 (5 bases). The CDR3 loop spans 14 amino acids. The germline gives CDR1 SGHTA, CDR2 FQGNSA. V was shortened by 1 base and J by 3 bases, with 9 bases between the two germline ends. The CDR3 region is CASSLDGGDYGYTF. The DNA for the CDR3 is TGTGCCAGCAGCTTAGACGGGGGTGACTATGGCTACACCTTC. Complete variable domain (other parts from reference TRBV7-2 and TRBJ1-2): GAGVSQSPSNKVTEKGKDVELRCDPISGHTALYWYRQSLGQGLEFLIYFQGNSAPDKSGLPSDRFSAERTGGSVSTLTIQRTQQEDSAVYLCASSLDGGDYGYTFGSGTRLTVV.